This T cell receptor beta chain was sequenced in a study of T cell repertoires in cytomegalovirus infection (dated by TCRdb to the late 2010s). About the study as a whole: The HLA type of each donor mattered for the analysis, because public TCR beta signatures pointed to carriage of CMV infection along with the matching HLA type. Points the paper makes about the study in general: Carriers of CMV infection plus the relevant HLA type were discriminated by the cumulative frequency of public TCR beta family members in the study cohort and in an independent 352-donor cohort. The ex vivo response was dominated by HLA-C-restricted CMV-specific TCR beta clonotypes, which also provided the single most frequent clonotype in two of eight donors.

Sequencing was performed on an Illumina HiSeq 1500. TCRdb took the public reads, trimmed them with fastp at Q25, ran MiXCR for clone calling and kept in-frame beta chains. Every distinct CDR3 protein forms one entry, paired with its most common genes and DNA. This sample is represented by roughly 500,000 distinct CDR3 sequences; about 15% of them were singletons. The ten largest make up about 24% of the sample. V is reduced by 5 bases and J by 0 bases, leaving a spacing of 11 bases between them. The CDR3 contains 15 residues, cysteine and phenylalanine counted. Solely the CDR3 DNA is kept, with 45 bases framed from the first base. Taken from the germline V gene, the CDR1 and CDR2 loops are SGHTA and FQGTGA. This clonotype was counted many times. The antigen it binds to is not known. No quality values exist for individual bases; no much larger clone is one base distant.

The sequencing input was CD8+ T cells from PBMCs. The V and J genes are TRBV7-3 and TRBJ2-1; the D gene is possibly TRBD1, with 5 bases matching. The receptor comes from a human donor in good health (CMV status not recorded). Some clones in this sample may be carry-over from other donors' samples. The nucleotides read TGTGCCAGCAGCCCGACAGCCAGCTCCTACAATGAGCAGTTCTTC. Translated, it reads CASSPTASSYNEQFF.